These T cell receptor beta chains were read from a single sample in a study of blood T cells in healthy people across ages. TCRdb analysed the 5' RACE reads with MiXCR anew, one entry per CDR3 protein. The sample lists 1.5 million to 2 million distinct CDR3 sequences, 28% occurring once. Sequencing was performed on blood. These receptors came from a woman aged 25 to 39 in good health. CDR3s include the opening cysteine and the closing phenylalanine or tryptophan. Fields, in order: V gene, clone size, J gene, D gene, CDR3 length, CDR3 protein, CDR3 DNA. D genes are given only for firm matches. Expanded clones are given a class, and other clones once, few, many or no size at all.

>TRBV10-2|NA|TRBJ1-1|TRBD1|13
CASTPGQHTEAFF
TGCGCCAGCACTCCGGGACAGCACACTGAAGCTTTCTTT
>TRBV12-3/TRBV12-4|few|TRBJ2-6|NA|16
CASSSMGGPGANVLTF
TGTGCCAGCAGCTCGATGGGGGGGCCGGGGGCCAACGTCCTGACTTTC
>TRBV7-9|few|TRBJ2-7|NA|14
CASSTPRHGDEQYF
TGTGCCAGCAGCACTCCTAGACACGGTGACGAGCAGTACTTC
>TRBV7-2|once|TRBJ1-1|TRBD1|14
CASNRRQGKTEAFF
TGTGCCAGCAACCGCCGACAGGGTAAGACTGAAGCTTTCTTT
>TRBV12-3/TRBV12-4|NA|TRBJ2-5|NA|12
CASSIGVETQYF
TGTGCCAGCAGCATCGGGGTAGAGACCCAGTACTTC
>TRBV29-1|NA|TRBJ2-7|NA|13
CGVGDPTPNEQYF
TGCGGCGTTGGGGACCCAACTCCTAATGAGCAGTACTTC
>TRBV7-2|many|TRBJ2-7|TRBD2|15
CASSLESSGPYEQYF
TGTGCCAGCAGCTTAGAGTCTAGCGGGCCCTACGAGCAGTACTTC
>TRBV29-1|few|TRBJ2-2|NA|13
CGVAEGRTGELFF
TGCGGCGTTGCCGAGGGGCGGACCGGGGAGCTGTTTTTT
>TRBV18|few|TRBJ1-5|TRBD1|16
CASSPRQGNSNQPQHF
TGTGCCAGCTCACCGAGACAGGGAAATAGCAATCAGCCCCAGCATTTT
>TRBV5-1|many|TRBJ2-5|TRBD2|15
CASTKSGGRSETQYF
TGCGCCAGCACCAAGTCGGGGGGTCGATCAGAGACCCAGTACTTC
>TRBV24-1|many|TRBJ2-6|NA|15
CTPDSQSSGANVLTF
TGTACCCCCGACTCCCAAAGCTCTGGGGCCAACGTCCTGACTTTC
>TRBV10-3|few|TRBJ2-1|NA|11
CAISEPPEQFF
TGTGCCATCAGTGAGCCCCCTGAGCAGTTCTTC
>TRBV20-1|few|TRBJ2-1|NA|13
CSVPWQARDEQFF
TGCAGTGTCCCATGGCAGGCCAGAGATGAGCAGTTCTTC
>TRBV7-2|many|TRBJ2-5|NA|13
CASSFSAGETQYF
TGTGCCAGCAGCTTTAGCGCGGGGGAGACCCAGTACTTC
>TRBV6-5|NA|TRBJ1-6|TRBD1|15
CASSYGGPGGSPLHF
TGTGCCAGCAGTTACGGCGGGCCAGGGGGATCACCCCTCCACTTT
>TRBV4-2|NA|TRBJ1-6|NA|17
CASSQAAGSSYNSPLHF
TGTGCCAGCAGCCAAGCAGCGGGGAGCTCCTATAATTCACCCCTCCACTTT
>TRBV24-1|NA|TRBJ2-1|NA|16
CATSARTVSSYNEQFF
TGTGCCACCAGTGCTAGGACGGTCAGCTCCTACAATGAGCAGTTCTTC
>TRBV20-1|few|TRBJ2-1|NA|14
CSARDLRLSDRQFF
TGCAGTGCTAGAGATCTGCGGCTCTCCGACCGGCAGTTCTTC
>TRBV5-1|NA|TRBJ2-6|NA|14
CASAEDSGANVLTF
TGCGCCAGTGCGGAGGACTCTGGGGCCAACGTCCTGACTTTC
>TRBV29-1|NA|TRBJ1-1|NA|15
CSVVGSAARNTEAFF
TGCAGCGTCGTCGGCTCGGCAGCGCGGAACACTGAAGCTTTCTTT
>TRBV15|few|TRBJ1-4|NA|16
CATREGTLIGGEKLFF
TGTGCCACCAGAGAGGGGACTCTAATTGGCGGGGAAAAACTGTTTTTT
>TRBV20-1|NA|TRBJ2-1|NA|15
CSARDPKSSYNEQFF
TGCAGTGCTAGAGATCCGAAGAGCTCCTACAATGAGCAGTTCTTC
>TRBV7-2|NA|TRBJ2-5|NA|15
CASSPQLGHQETQYF
TGTGCCAGCAGCCCCCAACTAGGCCACCAAGAGACCCAGTACTTC